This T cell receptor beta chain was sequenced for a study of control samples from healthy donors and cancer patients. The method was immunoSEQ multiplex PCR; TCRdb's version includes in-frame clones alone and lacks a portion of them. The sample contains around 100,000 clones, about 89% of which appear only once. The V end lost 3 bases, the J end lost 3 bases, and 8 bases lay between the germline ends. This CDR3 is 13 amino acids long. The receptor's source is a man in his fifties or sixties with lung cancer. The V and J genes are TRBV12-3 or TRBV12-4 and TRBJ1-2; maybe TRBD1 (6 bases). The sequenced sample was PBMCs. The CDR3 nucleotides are TGTGCCAGCAGTTTCGGGACACACTATGGCTACACCTTC. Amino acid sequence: CASSFGTHYGYTF.